These 15 T cell receptor beta chains originate from one sample sequenced in a study of shared clonotypes between healthy human individuals. The table came from immunoSEQ multiplex PCR; TCRdb's copy has only in-frame clones and leaves some out. The repertoire holds around 2.5 million clones, with 93% as singletons. Sequencing used naive CD4+ T cells from PBMCs. This sample's subset: CD45RA+ positively selected. Every receptor here comes from a young man in good health. Some clones in this sample may be carry-over from other donors' samples.

The gene calls are TRBV28 and TRBJ2-3; D is undetermined. Per the germline V gene, CDR1 is MDHEN and CDR2 is SYDVKM. V was trimmed by 6 bases and J by 1 base, leaving 5 bases between them. CDR3 size: 12 residues. CDR3 sequence (DNA): TGTGCCAGCAGGACCGGCACAGATACGCAGTATTTT. Its protein product is CASRTGTDTQYF.

The chain combines TRBV5-1 with TRBJ1-4; D unclear. Deletions cut 0 bases from V and 0 bases from J, with 6 bases between. Germline CDR1 reads SGHRS; CDR2 reads YFSETQ. The CDR3 runs 15 residues. The CDR3 sequence is CASSLEETTNEKLFF. CDR3 in DNA: TGCGCCAGCAGCTTGGAAGAGACAACTAATGAAAAACTGTTTTTT.

The chain has TRBV11-2 and TRBJ1-2, with a weak D call TRBD1 (5 bases). The germline CDR1 and CDR2 sequences are SGHAT and FQNNGV. The CDR3 covers 14 residues. Trimming took 1 base from V and 4 from J, leaving 10 bases between them. CDR3 nucleotide sequence: TGTGCCAGCAGCTTAGTGCGGGGCTCCTATGGCTACACCTTC. It yields the protein CASSLVRGSYGYTF.

To note about this clone: The final CDR3 position lacks the conserved phenylalanine or tryptophan, pointing to a likely read error. No DNA is shown, since the ends of the CDR3 on it are uncertain; the CDR3 is the one TCRdb lists. This chain links TRBV6-5 with TRBJ1-6. The germline V gene has CDR1 MNHEY and CDR2 SVGAGI. The CDR3 length equals 8 residues, ends included. CDR3 amino acids: CASSYQRG.

The CDR3 DNA is TGTGCCAGCAGCTTAAACCCCGGACTAGCGGGAGCGCAAGATACGCAGTATTTT. It is translated as CASSLNPGLAGAQDTQYF. The chain employs TRBV7-2 and TRBJ2-3; the match to TRBD2 covers 13 bases. The V and J ends lost 2 bases and 5 bases, in that order; junction bases with no gene match: 10. The CDR3 totals 18 residues. CDR1 SGHTA and CDR2 FQGNSA come from the germline V gene.

CDR3 loop: CASSQALYNEQFF. CDR3 nucleotides: TGTGCCAGCAGCCAAGCACTATACAATGAGCAGTTCTTC. The chain is built from TRBV14 and TRBJ2-1, with no clear D. V gave up 1 base and J gave up 4 bases, with 5 bases separating them. CDR1 is SGHDN and CDR2 is FVKESK in the germline V gene. This CDR3 is built from 13 residues. Looking up the rest from reference TRBV14 and TRBJ2-1 gives the full variable domain: EAGVTQFPSHSVIEKGQTVTLRCDPISGHDNLYWYRRVMGKEIKFLLHFVKESKQDESGMPNNRFLAERTGGTYSTLKVQPAELEDSGVYFCASSQALYNEQFFGPGTRLTVL.

The CDR3: CASSALARLASEQFF. CDR3 coding DNA: TGTGCCAGCAGCGCACTTGCAAGACTAGCATCTGAGCAGTTCTTC. The chain uses TRBV7-2 and TRBJ2-1, with 7 bases that match TRBD2. V was pared by 5 bases and J by 9 bases, with 13 bases of the junction left unmatched. CDR1 is SGHTA and CDR2 is FQGNSA in the germline V gene. This CDR3 comprises 15 residues.

The chain joins TRBV2 to TRBJ1-2, with 9 bases that match TRBD1. The CDR3 has 13 residues. The V gene end was trimmed by 7 bases and the J gene end by 8 bases; junction bases not matched to a gene: 8. The germline gives CDR1 SNHLY, CDR2 FYNNEI. CDR3 in amino acids: CASKPGDRAGYTF. CDR3 in DNA: TGTGCCAGCAAACCGGGGGACAGGGCCGGCTACACCTTC.

The chain couples TRBV6-5 to TRBJ2-1, with D maybe TRBD2 (6 bases). The CDR3 is 13 residues long. Per germline, CDR1 MNHEY and CDR2 SVGAGI. V lost 8 bases and J 6 bases, leaving 14 bases between the germline ends. CDR3 nucleotides: TGTGCCAGCCGGTCCCCGGGAGTCAATGAGCAGTTCTTC. Amino acids: CASRSPGVNEQFF.

The chain has TRBV11-3 and TRBJ1-2; a possible D gene is TRBD1 (6 bases). Germline CDR1 and CDR2: SGHNT and YENEEA. This CDR3 is 15 amino acids long. Trimming left V 5 bases short and J 4 bases short, with 17 bases between. The DNA of the CDR3 is TGTGCCAGCAGCCTTAGCGCGGGGGGCCTCTATGGCTACACCTTC. Translation: CASSLSAGGLYGYTF.

The chain links TRBV2 to TRBJ2-3; D gene unclear. Germline CDR1 is SNHLY and CDR2 is FYNNEI. This CDR3 comprises 16 residues. Trimming cost V 4 bases and J 0 bases, with 14 bases left between them. This CDR3 is CASSVNGEHSTDTQYF. CDR3 sequence (DNA): TGTGCCAGCAGTGTAAACGGTGAACATAGCACAGATACGCAGTATTTT.

The CDR3 DNA reads TGTGCCAGCAGCTCAGGACAGCTCACAGATACGCAGTATTTT. It codes for CASSSGQLTDTQYF. V usage is TRBV5-4 and J usage is TRBJ2-3; maybe TRBD1 (6 bases). V was trimmed by 3 bases and J by 2 bases, leaving 10 bases between them. Germline CDR1 and CDR2: SGHNT and YYREEE (reference sequence). The CDR3 contains 14 residues. Looking up the rest from reference TRBV5-4 and TRBJ2-3 gives the full variable domain: ETGVTQSPTHLIKTRGQQVTLRCSSQSGHNTVSWYQQALGQGPQFIFQYYREEENGRGNFPPRFSGLQFPNYSSELNVNALELDDSALYLCASSSGQLTDTQYFGPGTRLTVL.

This chain links TRBV5-1 with TRBJ2-2, with D perhaps matching TRBD1 (5 bases). Trimming removed 0 bases from V and 1 base from J, with 10 bases in between. Germline CDR1 reads SGHRS; CDR2 reads YFSETQ. CDR3 size: 16 residues. CDR3 DNA: TGCGCCAGCAGCTTGGTGTCCCAGGGGAACACCGGGGAGCTGTTTTTT. Protein sequence: CASSLVSQGNTGELFF.

The chain recombines TRBV18 with TRBJ2-7; D is perhaps TRBD2 (5 bases). Germline-derived CDR1 and CDR2 are KGHSH and LQKENI. Trimming left V 4 bases short and J 2 bases short, with 9 bases between. The CDR3 totals 13 residues. This chain's CDR3 is CASSRRTPYEQYF. The CDR3 bases are TGTGCCAGCTCACGACGGACTCCCTACGAGCAGTACTTC.

The chain employs TRBV18 and TRBJ2-7, with D perhaps matching TRBD1 (6 bases). This CDR3 is built from 16 residues. Trimming removed 1 base from V and 5 bases from J, with 18 bases in between. Germline V gives CDR1 KGHSH, CDR2 LQKENI. The CDR3 sequence is CASSPLTGSASNEQYF. CDR3 bases: TGTGCCAGCTCACCACTTACAGGGAGCGCATCCAACGAGCAGTACTTC. Complete variable domain (other parts from reference TRBV18 and TRBJ2-7): NAGVMQNPRHLVRRRGQEARLRCSPMKGHSHVYWYRQLPEEGLKFMVYLQKENIIDESGMPKERFSAEFPKEGPSILRIQQVVRGDSAAYFCASSPLTGSASNEQYFGPGTRLTVT.